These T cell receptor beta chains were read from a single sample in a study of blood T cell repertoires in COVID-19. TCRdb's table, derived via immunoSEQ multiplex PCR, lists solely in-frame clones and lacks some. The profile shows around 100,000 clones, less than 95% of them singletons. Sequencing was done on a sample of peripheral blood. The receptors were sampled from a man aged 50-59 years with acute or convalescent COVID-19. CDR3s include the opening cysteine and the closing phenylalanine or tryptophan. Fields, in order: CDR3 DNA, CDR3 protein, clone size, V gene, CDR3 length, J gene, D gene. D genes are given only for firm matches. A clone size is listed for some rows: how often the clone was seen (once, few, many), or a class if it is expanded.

CDR3nt: TGCGCCAGCAGCCAAGATTCCCAGCGGGGGACCTACGAGCAGTACTTC
CDR3aa: CASSQDSQRGTYEQYF
abundance: -
v_gene: TRBV4-1
len: 16
j_gene: TRBJ2-7
d_gene: TRBD2

CDR3nt: TGTGCCAGCAGCTTGAACAGGGCCACTAATGAAAAACTGTTTTTT
CDR3aa: CASSLNRATNEKLFF
abundance: -
v_gene: TRBV7-9
len: 15
j_gene: TRBJ1-4
d_gene: -

CDR3nt: TGTGCCAGTACTCTAGCGGGAGGGCCGTACGAGCAGTACTTC
CDR3aa: CASTLAGGPYEQYF
abundance: -
v_gene: TRBV19
len: 14
j_gene: TRBJ2-7
d_gene: TRBD2

CDR3nt: TGTGCCAGCAGTCCCGCTAGGGGCAATGAGCAGTTCTTC
CDR3aa: CASSPARGNEQFF
abundance: -
v_gene: TRBV6-2/TRBV6-3
len: 13
j_gene: TRBJ2-1
d_gene: -

CDR3nt: TGCGCCAGCAGCTTCCCTCAGGCAAGGGGTGAAAAACTGTTTTTT
CDR3aa: CASSFPQARGEKLFF
abundance: -
v_gene: TRBV4-1
len: 15
j_gene: TRBJ1-4
d_gene: -

CDR3nt: TGTGCCACCAGGGGGGCGGGGGATTCTGGAAACACCATATATTTT
CDR3aa: CATRGAGDSGNTIYF
abundance: -
v_gene: TRBV27
len: 15
j_gene: TRBJ1-3
d_gene: TRBD1

CDR3nt: TGTGCCAGCACCTTGGGACAGGGGGAAACTGAAGCTTTCTTT
CDR3aa: CASTLGQGETEAFF
abundance: -
v_gene: TRBV6-5
len: 14
j_gene: TRBJ1-1
d_gene: TRBD1

CDR3nt: TGTGCCAGCAGCTTATGGAGACACTCGACTAGCGCAGCCTACGAGCAGTACTTC
CDR3aa: CASSLWRHSTSAAYEQYF
abundance: -
v_gene: TRBV7-2
len: 18
j_gene: TRBJ2-7
d_gene: TRBD2

CDR3nt: TGTGCCAGCAGCCGACAGGGGGCCGATAATTCACCCCTCCACTTT
CDR3aa: CASSRQGADNSPLHF
abundance: -
v_gene: TRBV6-5
len: 15
j_gene: TRBJ1-6
d_gene: TRBD1

CDR3nt: TGTGCCAGCAGCTTTGGCGGAGGAAGGGACGAGCAGTACTTC
CDR3aa: CASSFGGGRDEQYF
abundance: -
v_gene: TRBV7-8
len: 14
j_gene: TRBJ2-7
d_gene: -

CDR3nt: TGTGCCAGCTCACCCGCGGGCGGGAGGACGAACACTGAAGCTTTCTTT
CDR3aa: CASSPAGGRTNTEAFF
abundance: once
v_gene: TRBV18
len: 16
j_gene: TRBJ1-1
d_gene: -

CDR3nt: TGTGCCAGCAGTGAAGTATTCGGGGTTGAATACAATGAGCAGTTCTTC
CDR3aa: CASSEVFGVEYNEQFF
abundance: -
v_gene: TRBV6-1
len: 16
j_gene: TRBJ2-1
d_gene: -

CDR3nt: TGTGCCAGCAGGGGAGGAATAGGTCAGCCCCAGCATTTT
CDR3aa: CASRGGIGQPQHF
abundance: -
v_gene: TRBV6-5
len: 13
j_gene: TRBJ1-5
d_gene: -

CDR3nt: TGTGCCAGCAGGCCCTCGGGGAGTTCTCAAGAGACCCAGTACTTC
CDR3aa: CASRPSGSSQETQYF
abundance: -
v_gene: TRBV6-5
len: 15
j_gene: TRBJ2-5
d_gene: -

CDR3nt: TGTGCCAGCAGTGAAGGTCTCAGGAACACTGAAGCTTTCTTT
CDR3aa: CASSEGLRNTEAFF
abundance: -
v_gene: TRBV6-1
len: 14
j_gene: TRBJ1-1
d_gene: -

CDR3nt: TGTGCCAGCAGTTACTCGAGGGGGTTAGATACGCAGTATTTT
CDR3aa: CASSYSRGLDTQYF
abundance: -
v_gene: TRBV6-6
len: 14
j_gene: TRBJ2-3
d_gene: -

CDR3nt: TGTGCCACCAGCGATAAACAGGGCGGGAGCACTGAAGCTTTCTTT
CDR3aa: CATSDKQGGSTEAFF
abundance: -
v_gene: TRBV15
len: 15
j_gene: TRBJ1-1
d_gene: -

CDR3nt: TGTGCCAGCAGCTATACTAGCGCGACAGATACGCAGTATTTT
CDR3aa: CASSYTSATDTQYF
abundance: once
v_gene: TRBV7-2
len: 14
j_gene: TRBJ2-3
d_gene: TRBD2

CDR3nt: TGTGCCAGCAGCTTAGTGGTTAGTTCACCCCTCCACTTT
CDR3aa: CASSLVVSSPLHF
abundance: once
v_gene: TRBV7-6
len: 13
j_gene: TRBJ1-6
d_gene: -

CDR3nt: TGTGCCAGCAGCTATGACACTAGGGGGCTTGGCGAGCAGTACTTC
CDR3aa: CASSYDTRGLGEQYF
abundance: -
v_gene: TRBV5-4
len: 15
j_gene: TRBJ2-7
d_gene: TRBD1

CDR3nt: TGCGCCAGCAGCCAACAGGGACCCGGGGAGCTGTTTTTT
CDR3aa: CASSQQGPGELFF
abundance: -
v_gene: TRBV5-1
len: 13
j_gene: TRBJ2-2
d_gene: -

CDR3nt: TGTGCCACCAGTTGGGGCGAGAAAACAGATACGCAGTATTTT
CDR3aa: CATSWGEKTDTQYF
abundance: -
v_gene: TRBV24-1
len: 14
j_gene: TRBJ2-3
d_gene: -

CDR3nt: TGCGCCAGCAGCTTGTCGGGGGGGTACGAGCAGTACTTC
CDR3aa: CASSLSGGYEQYF
abundance: -
v_gene: TRBV5-1
len: 13
j_gene: TRBJ2-7
d_gene: TRBD2

CDR3nt: TGTGCCAGTAGTGTGCATAGGGACTTGAACACTGAAGCTTTCTTT
CDR3aa: CASSVHRDLNTEAFF
abundance: -
v_gene: TRBV19
len: 15
j_gene: TRBJ1-1
d_gene: -

CDR3nt: TGTGCCAGCAGCGGCGACAGGGGCACTGAAGCTTTCTTT
CDR3aa: CASSGDRGTEAFF
abundance: -
v_gene: TRBV11-3
len: 13
j_gene: TRBJ1-1
d_gene: TRBD1

CDR3nt: TGCGCCAGCAGCTTGGGACCGACTAGCGGGAGGTACGAGCAGTACTTC
CDR3aa: CASSLGPTSGRYEQYF
abundance: -
v_gene: TRBV5-1
len: 16
j_gene: TRBJ2-7
d_gene: TRBD2

CDR3nt: TGCGCCAGCAGCTGGACAGGGTCCGAGCTGTTTTTT
CDR3aa: CASSWTGSELFF
abundance: -
v_gene: TRBV5-1
len: 12
j_gene: TRBJ2-2
d_gene: TRBD1

CDR3nt: TGTGCCTGGAGTGTGACAACCTACGAGCAGTACTTC
CDR3aa: CAWSVTTYEQYF
abundance: -
v_gene: TRBV30
len: 12
j_gene: TRBJ2-7
d_gene: -

CDR3nt: TGTGCCAGCAGTTTAAAGGCGGTGGGCACTGAAGCTTTCTTT
CDR3aa: CASSLKAVGTEAFF
abundance: -
v_gene: TRBV27
len: 14
j_gene: TRBJ1-1
d_gene: -

CDR3nt: TGTGCCAGCAGCCCTTCGGCGGGAGGAAAAAGTGAGCAGTTCTTC
CDR3aa: CASSPSAGGKSEQFF
abundance: once
v_gene: TRBV16
len: 15
j_gene: TRBJ2-1
d_gene: TRBD2

CDR3nt: TGCGCCAGCAGCGTGAGTGGGACAGGGGGACTTTTGAAATCCTACGAGCAGTACTTC
CDR3aa: CASSVSGTGGLLKSYEQYF
abundance: -
v_gene: TRBV5-1
len: 19
j_gene: TRBJ2-7
d_gene: TRBD1

CDR3nt: TGTGCCAGCAGTTCCCAAGGACAGTACTATGGCTACACCTTC
CDR3aa: CASSSQGQYYGYTF
abundance: -
v_gene: TRBV27
len: 14
j_gene: TRBJ1-2
d_gene: -

CDR3nt: TGTGCCTGGATCATAACAGGGGGACGGGGCGCTTTCTTT
CDR3aa: CAWIITGGRGAFF
abundance: -
v_gene: TRBV30
len: 13
j_gene: TRBJ1-1
d_gene: TRBD1

CDR3nt: TGTGCCAGCATCGGGCAGGGGACTGAAGCTTTCTTT
CDR3aa: CASIGQGTEAFF
abundance: -
v_gene: TRBV2
len: 12
j_gene: TRBJ1-1
d_gene: -

CDR3nt: TGCGCCAGCAGCTCACCCCTAGGGGCCCCTGAAGCTTTCTTT
CDR3aa: CASSSPLGAPEAFF
abundance: -
v_gene: TRBV5-1
len: 14
j_gene: TRBJ1-1
d_gene: -

CDR3nt: TGTGCCAGCAGCTTAGACATGTATACTATGGGCTACACCTTC
CDR3aa: CASSLDMYTMGYTF
abundance: -
v_gene: TRBV7-6
len: 14
j_gene: TRBJ1-2
d_gene: -

CDR3nt: TGTGCCAGCAGGGTAGGGCAGGGGCAAGCCGAGCAGTACTTC
CDR3aa: CASRVGQGQAEQYF
abundance: -
v_gene: TRBV6-5
len: 14
j_gene: TRBJ2-7
d_gene: -

CDR3nt: TGTGCCATCAGCAGGCAACTGATAGTTAGCGGAGAGGGTTACAATGAGCAGTTCTTC
CDR3aa: CAISRQLIVSGEGYNEQFF
abundance: -
v_gene: TRBV10-3
len: 19
j_gene: TRBJ2-1
d_gene: -

CDR3nt: TGTGCCATCACCACACTTAGAGGGGGGGGCAACACTGAAGCTTTCTTT
CDR3aa: CAITTLRGGGNTEAFF
abundance: -
v_gene: TRBV10-3
len: 16
j_gene: TRBJ1-1
d_gene: -

CDR3nt: TGTGCCAGCAGCTTTTCCCCCAGCACAGATACGCAGTATTTT
CDR3aa: CASSFSPSTDTQYF
abundance: -
v_gene: TRBV27
len: 14
j_gene: TRBJ2-3
d_gene: -

CDR3nt: TGTGCCTGGAATCCAGATCGATCTACCGGGACAGGGATCCGAAAACTGTTTTTT
CDR3aa: CAWNPDRSTGTGIRKLFF
abundance: -
v_gene: TRBV30
len: 18
j_gene: TRBJ1-4
d_gene: TRBD1

CDR3nt: TGTGCCAGCAGCTTAGCGCCAGTTCTAGCCAAAAACATTCAGTACTTC
CDR3aa: CASSLAPVLAKNIQYF
abundance: -
v_gene: TRBV7-9
len: 16
j_gene: TRBJ2-4
d_gene: -

CDR3nt: TGTGCCTGGAGTGTAACTCACTCGAGCGAGCAGTACTTC
CDR3aa: CAWSVTHSSEQYF
abundance: -
v_gene: TRBV30
len: 13
j_gene: TRBJ2-7
d_gene: -

CDR3nt: TGTGCCAGCAGCAAACAGGGGGAAGGCGGGGAGCTGTTTTTT
CDR3aa: CASSKQGEGGELFF
abundance: -
v_gene: TRBV6-5
len: 14
j_gene: TRBJ2-2
d_gene: TRBD1

CDR3nt: TGTGCCAGCAGCACTAGGGACGTCAGGGGAGCTTTCTTT
CDR3aa: CASSTRDVRGAFF
abundance: few
v_gene: TRBV7-8
len: 13
j_gene: TRBJ1-1
d_gene: -

CDR3nt: TGCGCCAGCATAGGGGCAGTTAACACTGAAGCTTTCTTT
CDR3aa: CASIGAVNTEAFF
abundance: -
v_gene: TRBV5-1
len: 13
j_gene: TRBJ1-1
d_gene: -

CDR3nt: TGTGCCAGCAGCTTAGTCCGGGGGACAGGGTTTTCGGAGACCCAGTACTTC
CDR3aa: CASSLVRGTGFSETQYF
abundance: -
v_gene: TRBV7-2
len: 17
j_gene: TRBJ2-5
d_gene: TRBD1

CDR3nt: TGTGCCAGCACCGGGACAGCTTTCTCTGGGGCCAACGTCCTGACTTTC
CDR3aa: CASTGTAFSGANVLTF
abundance: -
v_gene: TRBV2
len: 16
j_gene: TRBJ2-6
d_gene: TRBD1

CDR3nt: TGTGCCAGTAGTCTACGACCGACTAGCGGGCATGAGCAGTTCTTC
CDR3aa: CASSLRPTSGHEQFF
abundance: once
v_gene: TRBV19
len: 15
j_gene: TRBJ2-1
d_gene: TRBD2

CDR3nt: TGTGCCAGCAGTTCCGATCGGTCTATCCTCAACTATGGCTACACCTTC
CDR3aa: CASSSDRSILNYGYTF
abundance: -
v_gene: TRBV28
len: 16
j_gene: TRBJ1-2
d_gene: -

CDR3nt: TGCGCCAGCAGCCAAGAATCGGGGGTAGGCTATGGCTACACCTTC
CDR3aa: CASSQESGVGYGYTF
abundance: few
v_gene: TRBV4-3
len: 15
j_gene: TRBJ1-2
d_gene: -

CDR3nt: TGTGCCAGCAGGGGCGGGGGCTCAATCGAGACCCAGTACTTC
CDR3aa: CASRGGGSIETQYF
abundance: -
v_gene: TRBV28
len: 14
j_gene: TRBJ2-5
d_gene: -

CDR3nt: TGTGCCAGTAGTATTACTAGCATCAATGAGCAGTTCTTC
CDR3aa: CASSITSINEQFF
abundance: once
v_gene: TRBV19
len: 13
j_gene: TRBJ2-1
d_gene: -

CDR3nt: TGTGCCAGCAGCCCAACCGGGACTAGCGGGAGTGGTATTCAGTACTTC
CDR3aa: CASSPTGTSGSGIQYF
abundance: -
v_gene: TRBV7-9
len: 16
j_gene: TRBJ2-4
d_gene: TRBD2

CDR3nt: TGTGCCAGTACTAGACAGGGGGCGCGGGAGCAGTACTTC
CDR3aa: CASTRQGAREQYF
abundance: -
v_gene: TRBV7-9
len: 13
j_gene: TRBJ2-7
d_gene: TRBD1

CDR3nt: TGTGCTAGTAACCGGGACAGGGACTCCTACGAGCAGTACTTC
CDR3aa: CASNRDRDSYEQYF
abundance: once
v_gene: TRBV12-5
len: 14
j_gene: TRBJ2-7
d_gene: TRBD1

CDR3nt: TGCGCCAGCAGCCAATCAGGGGCCCCAGGCATGTCTGAAGCTTTCTTT
CDR3aa: CASSQSGAPGMSEAFF
abundance: -
v_gene: TRBV4-1
len: 16
j_gene: TRBJ1-1
d_gene: -

CDR3nt: TGTGCCAGCAGCCTCCCGGTAGCGGGAGGTACACATTACTACGAGCAGTACTTC
CDR3aa: CASSLPVAGGTHYYEQYF
abundance: -
v_gene: TRBV6-2/TRBV6-3
len: 18
j_gene: TRBJ2-7
d_gene: TRBD2

CDR3nt: TGTGCCAGCAGTTATACGGGAAGCACAGATACGCAGTATTTT
CDR3aa: CASSYTGSTDTQYF
abundance: -
v_gene: TRBV6-1
len: 14
j_gene: TRBJ2-3
d_gene: -

CDR3nt: TGTGCCAGTCACCCTGGGACTAACCGACACTACGAGCAGTACTTC
CDR3aa: CASHPGTNRHYEQYF
abundance: -
v_gene: TRBV6-7
len: 15
j_gene: TRBJ2-7
d_gene: TRBD2